The rows below give T cell receptor beta chains drawn from one sample of a study of T cell changes during pregnancy in multiple sclerosis. Clones were sequenced by immunoSEQ multiplex PCR, and TCRdb holds only the in-frame ones, with some missing. The table includes about 80,000 clones, 92% detected once. The sample here was peripheral blood, taken before pregnancy. These TCRs come from a female donor with multiple sclerosis, enrolled in a pregnancy study. CDR3s include the opening cysteine and the closing phenylalanine or tryptophan.

V gene	J gene	CDR3 length	CDR3 protein
TRBV6-6	TRBJ2-7	14	CASRQGASSYEQYF
TRBV2	TRBJ1-1	14	CASTLERGNTEAFF
TRBV7-8	TRBJ2-1	13	CASSLALGNEQFF
TRBV7-2	TRBJ1-1	14	CASSLGGSNTEAFF
TRBV5-8	TRBJ2-3	16	CASSVLQGSSTDTQYF
TRBV11-2	TRBJ1-5	13	CASSSGHNQPQHF
TRBV25-1	TRBJ2-5	15	CASQEGGNGGETQYF
TRBV27	TRBJ2-1	13	CASRLAVGNEQFF
TRBV6-1	TRBJ1-5	13	CASSVLSSEPQHF
TRBV19	TRBJ2-2	17	CASSPTFGSVEAGELFF